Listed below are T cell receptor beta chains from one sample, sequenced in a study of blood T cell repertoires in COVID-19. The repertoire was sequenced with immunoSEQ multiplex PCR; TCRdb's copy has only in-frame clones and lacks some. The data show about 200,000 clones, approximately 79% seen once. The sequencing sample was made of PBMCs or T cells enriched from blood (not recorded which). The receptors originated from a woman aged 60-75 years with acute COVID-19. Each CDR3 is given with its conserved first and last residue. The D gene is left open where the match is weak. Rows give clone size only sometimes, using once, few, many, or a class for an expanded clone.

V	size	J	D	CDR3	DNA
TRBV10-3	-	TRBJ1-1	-	CAISESSGLTEAFF	TGTGCCATCAGTGAGTCTTCGGGTCTAACGGAAGCTTTCTTT
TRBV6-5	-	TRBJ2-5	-	CASNKRDRETQYF	TGTGCCAGCAATAAGAGGGATAGAGAGACCCAGTACTTC
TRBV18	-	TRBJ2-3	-	CASSRQGARADTQYF	TGTGCCAGCTCACGTCAGGGCGCCAGGGCAGATACGCAGTATTTT
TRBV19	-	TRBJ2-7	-	CASREQGLDEQYF	TGTGCCAGTAGAGAGCAGGGGCTAGACGAGCAGTACTTC
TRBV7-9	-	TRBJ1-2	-	CASNPYREQGYTF	TGTGCCAGCAACCCCTACAGGGAGCAGGGCTACACCTTC
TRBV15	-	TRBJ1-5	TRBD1	CATSRGDRGRGQPQHF	TGTGCCACCAGCAGAGGGGACAGGGGGCGCGGACAGCCCCAGCATTTT
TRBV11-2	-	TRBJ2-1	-	CASRNGGPYNEQFF	TGTGCCAGCAGAAACGGCGGGCCTTACAATGAGCAGTTCTTC
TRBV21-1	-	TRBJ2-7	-	CASSKARQGPYEQYF	TGTGCCAGCAGCAAAGCCCGACAGGGACCCTACGAGCAGTACTTC
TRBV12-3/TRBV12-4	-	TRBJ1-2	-	CASRDFYGYTF	TGTGCCAGCAGGGACTTCTATGGCTACACCTTC
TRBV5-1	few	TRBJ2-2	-	CASSGKTADTGELFF	TGCGCCAGCAGCGGAAAGACAGCAGACACCGGGGAGCTGTTTTTT
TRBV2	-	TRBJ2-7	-	CASSDLGDEQYF	TGTGCCAGCAGTGACTTAGGGGACGAGCAGTACTTC
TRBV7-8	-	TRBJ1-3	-	CASSLVLGGGNTIYF	TGTGCCAGCAGCTTAGTGTTGGGGGGGGGAAACACCATATATTTT
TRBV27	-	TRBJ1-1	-	CASSLGGTLNTEAFF	TGTGCCAGCAGTTTAGGAGGCACCCTGAACACTGAAGCTTTCTTT
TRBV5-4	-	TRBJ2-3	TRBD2	CASRLAGGRADTQYF	TGTGCCAGTAGACTAGCGGGGGGGCGGGCAGATACGCAGTATTTT
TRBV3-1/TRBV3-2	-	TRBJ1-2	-	CASSQGRSNYGYTF	TGTGCCAGCAGCCAGGGGAGGTCCAACTATGGCTACACCTTC
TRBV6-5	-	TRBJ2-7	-	CASRAATYEQYF	TGTGCCAGCAGGGCAGCGACCTACGAGCAGTACTTC
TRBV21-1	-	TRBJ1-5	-	CASRNYDGSNQPQHF	TGTGCCAGCAGGAACTATGACGGTAGCAATCAGCCCCAGCATTTT
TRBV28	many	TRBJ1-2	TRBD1	CASSSGQGAPFDGGYTF	TGTGCCAGCAGCTCCGGACAGGGGGCGCCTTTTGATGGTGGCTACACCTTC
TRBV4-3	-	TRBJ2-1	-	CASSQAPGPDNEQFF	TGCGCCAGCAGCCAAGCCCCAGGGCCGGACAATGAGCAGTTCTTC
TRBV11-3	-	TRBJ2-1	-	CASSSGAAPQFF	TGTGCCAGCAGCTCAGGGGCCGCCCCTCAGTTCTTC